In its sample, the clone carrying this T cell receptor (beta chain) was seen a few times. Its target is not known. The sample belongs to a study of T cell responses to AZD1222 COVID-19 vaccine. Sequenced by immunoSEQ multiplex PCR; TCRdb stores in-frame clones only, minus some. The sample shows roughly 110,000 clones, about 92% of them seen only once. The study's findings and limits: Unmutated variant regions are reportedly targeted by nearly half of spike-specific TCRs. There were vaccine-associated CD4 TCRs across spike, dominant at 160-218 and 743-854. In a largely white British group with more females than males, clonal diversity was possibly underestimated. Increased Spike-specific TCR breadth and depth were observed after two AZD1222 doses.

V lost 0 bases to trimming and J lost 1 base, with 8 bases between them. The CDR3 loop spans 15 amino acids. Germline values: CDR1 SGHNT, CDR2 YYREEE (reference sequence). The V and J genes are TRBV5-4 and TRBJ1-5; no reliable D call. The sample in question was peripheral blood, obtained 28 days after the second AZD1222 dose. The clonotype was recovered from an adult who received the AZD1222 COVID-19 vaccine. CDR3 residues: CASSLGGASNQPQHF. In DNA, the CDR3 is TGTGCCAGCAGCTTGGGGGGAGCGAGCAATCAGCCCCAGCATTTT.